One and the same sample provided the 16 T cell receptor beta chains below, sequenced in a study of molecular identifiers for immune sequencing clone quantification. TCRdb called the PCR reads again in MiXCR, with one record for every CDR3 protein. Among around 300,000 distinct CDR3 sequences listed, roughly a quarter were seen once. Sequenced: naive CD8+ T cells from blood, with Jurkat cell RNA spiked in. The subset was: FACS-sorted CD8+CD4-CCR7+CD45RA+ naive T cells. All receptors derive from a human donor in good health. Some libraries in this study had Jurkat cell RNA spiked in.

This clonotype was seen more than once but under ten times. The chain employs TRBV5-1 and TRBJ1-1, with unresolved D. V shed 2 bases and J shed 1 base, with 9 bases lying between them. Germline CDR1 reads SGHRS; CDR2 reads YFSETQ. The CDR3 is made up of 14 amino acids. Written as DNA, the CDR3 is TGCGCCAGCAGCTTACGGGGATGGAACACTGAAGCTTTCTTT. Translated, it gives CASSLRGWNTEAFF. The full variable domain, with the rest looked up from reference TRBV5-1 and TRBJ1-1, is KAGVTQTPRYLIKTRGQQVTLSCSPISGHRSVSWYQQTPGQGLQFLFEYFSETQRNKGNFPGRFSGRQFSNSRSEMNVSTLELGDSALYLCASSLRGWNTEAFFGQGTRLTVV.

This clonotype was counted ten times or more. The rearrangement joins TRBV19 to TRBJ1-5; TRBD1 might be the D (6 bases). The V gene's germline CDR1 is LNHDA and CDR2 SQIVND (reference sequence). The CDR3 is 15 amino acids. Trimming took off 0 bases at V and 6 bases at J, with 12 bases between the two ends. CDR3 sequence (DNA): TGTGCCAGTAGTATAGAGGGGCAGGGGCCTCAGCCCCAGCATTTT. This codes for CASSIEGQGPQPQHF.

In regard to this clonotype: This could be a read error, since a much larger clone is one nucleotide away. The rearrangement joins TRBV5-1 to TRBJ2-2, with D perhaps matching TRBD2 (6 bases). There are 12 residues in the CDR3. V lost 5 bases and J lost 7, with 9 bases in between. The germline V gene has CDR1 SGHRS and CDR2 YFSETQ. This chain's CDR3 is CASRRTIGELFF. CDR3 DNA sequence: TGCGCCAGCAGGAGGACTATCGGGGAGCTGTTTTTT.

The V gene is TRBV11-2, the J gene TRBJ2-1; no clear D. Trimming took off 1 base at V and 10 bases at J, with 14 bases between the two ends. Per the germline V gene, CDR1 is SGHAT and CDR2 is FQNNGV. This CDR3 is built from 14 residues. Written as DNA, the CDR3 is TGTGCCAGCAGCTTAGTCGCCCGCCAAGGGGAGCAGTTCTTC. Encoded protein: CASSLVARQGEQFF.

This clonotype was found once. Given a much more abundant clone one base away, this may be a read error. The V gene is TRBV9, the J gene TRBJ2-6, with 7 bases matching TRBD1. V dropped 1 base and J dropped 5; count of bases not matched to a gene: 9. This CDR3 comprises 17 residues. Germline assignment: CDR1 SGDLS and CDR2 YYNGEE. The CDR3 loop is CASSVRDSLARANVLTF. The CDR3 bases are TGTGCCAGCAGCGTACGGGACAGCCTGGCTAGGGCCAACGTCCTGACTTTC.

This clonotype was detected a few times. V gene TRBV4-1 combines with J gene TRBJ1-4; 7 nucleotides line up with TRBD1. This CDR3 has 15 amino acids. Germline V gene sequence: CDR1 MGHRA, CDR2 YSYEKL. The V segment lost 0 bases and the J segment 11 bases; nucleotides outside the gene matches: 9. The CDR3 spells CASSQDRQGLWKLFF. The CDR3 DNA follows: TGCGCCAGCAGCCAAGATCGACAGGGTTTGTGGAAACTGTTTTTT.

Of note for this clonotype: It may be a read error: a sequence one base away is much more abundant. The V gene is TRBV28, the J gene TRBJ2-7; perhaps TRBD1 as D (6 bases). Germline lookup yields CDR1 MDHEN and CDR2 SYDVKM. CDR3 size: 14 residues. Trimming left V 3 bases short and J 2 bases short, with 11 bases between. The CDR3 loop reads CASSFFSGAYEQYF. CDR3 sequence (DNA): TGTGCCAGCAGTTTTTTTTCAGGGGCCTACGAGCAGTACTTC. The variable domain in full, with the rest retrieved from reference TRBV28 and TRBJ2-7, is DVKVTQSSRYLVKRTGEKVFLECVQDMDHENMFWYRQDPGLGLRLIYFSYDVKMKEKGDIPEGYSVSREKKERFSLILESASTNQTSMYLCASSFFSGAYEQYFGPGTRLTVT.

In its sample, this clonotype was seen once. Just one base apart from a much larger clone, this may be a read error. The J gene is TRBJ2-1, the V gene TRBV6-2 or TRBV6-3, with a weak D call TRBD1 (6 bases). The CDR3 consists of 14 residues. From germline, CDR1 is MNHEY and CDR2 SVGEGT. This chain's CDR3 is CASSYGTRCNGQFF. The CDR3 DNA reads TGTGCCAGCAGTTACGGGACACGGTGCAATGGGCAGTTCTTC.

Details on this clonotype: Possible read error: a much larger clone is one base away. The chain is built from TRBV13 and TRBJ1-1, with a possible D match to TRBD1 (6 bases). The CDR3 extends over 14 amino acids. CDR1 is PRHDT and CDR2 is FYEKMQ in the germline V gene (reference sequence). The DNA of the CDR3 is TGTGCCAGCAGCTATCGGACAGACAACACTGAAGCTTTATTT. Residues: CASSYRTDNTEALF.

This clonotype was detected only a few times. The rearrangement joins TRBV7-8 to TRBJ2-7; D may be TRBD1 (5 bases). CDR3 size: 15 residues. Germline lookup yields CDR1 SGHVS and CDR2 FQNEAQ. The V and J ends lost 5 bases and 5 bases respectively, with 19 bases between them. CDR3 residues: CASSRTTGHKDEQYF. In DNA, the CDR3 is TGTGCCAGCAGCCGAACCACCGGACACAAAGACGAGCAGTACTTC.

The chain is built from TRBV30 and TRBJ1-2; D gene ambiguous. The ends were cut back, 5 bases at V and 0 bases at J, with 13 bases in the middle. Germline CDR1 reads GTSNPN; CDR2 reads SVGIG (reference sequence). This CDR3 comprises 14 residues. For the CDR3, the DNA is TGTGCCTGGGATGGACGGTCGACTAACTATGGCTACACCTTC. Translation gives CAWDGRSTNYGYTF.

This clonotype was observed a few times. A read error is likely, as this CDR3 ends without the conserved phenylalanine or tryptophan. The chain has TRBV7-6 and TRBJ1-1; D not resolved. This CDR3 contains 13 residues. The V gene's germline CDR1 is SGHVS and CDR2 FNYEAQ. V was trimmed by 5 bases and J by 3 bases, leaving 10 bases between them. The CDR3 reads CASSGDSDTEAFL. CDR3 nucleotides: TGTGCCAGCAGCGGGGATAGTGACACTGAAGCTTTCCTT.

The table lists this clonotype with a few counts. The genes are TRBV12-3 or TRBV12-4 and TRBJ1-1; D gene unclear. CDR3 size: 12 residues. Trimming pared 7 bases from V and 6 bases from J, leaving 12 bases between. The CDR3 DNA is TGTGCCAGCACCAGCAGTGGGGCTGAAGCTTTCTTT. It is translated as CASTSSGAEAFF.

This clonotype has a count of ten or more. The chain employs TRBV6-6 and TRBJ2-2; TRBD1 is a possible D gene (7 bases). The CDR3 extends over 15 amino acids. The V end lost 6 bases, the J end lost 6 bases, and 17 bases lay between the germline ends. Germline V gene lookup returns CDR1 MNHNY and CDR2 SVGAGI (reference sequence). In DNA, the CDR3 is TGTGCCAGCAGGGAGGGAGACAGGGCCCCCGGGGAGCTGTTTTTT. This codes for CASREGDRAPGELFF.

The V gene is TRBV27, the J gene TRBJ2-3; TRBD2 might be the D (6 bases). The CDR3 length is 16 residues. Per the germline V gene, CDR1 is MNHEY and CDR2 is SMNVEV (reference sequence). V lost 4 bases and J 0 bases, leaving 14 bases between the germline ends. The CDR3 DNA reads as TGTGCCAGCAGTTCAGGGACTTCCCACAGCACAGATACGCAGTATTTT. Translated: CASSSGTSHSTDTQYF.

Only one count was recorded for this clonotype. The chain has TRBV6-2 or TRBV6-3 and TRBJ1-5; D is unclear. CDR3 size: 12 residues. The germline gives CDR1 MNHEY, CDR2 SVGEGT. V lost 7 bases and J 4 bases, leaving 8 bases between the germline ends. Written as DNA, the CDR3 is TGTGCCAGCATTAATTGGAATCAGCCCCAGCATTTT. Amino acids: CASINWNQPQHF.